Described below is a single T cell receptor (beta chain) sequence and its context. The antigen remains undetermined. Sequencing used immunoSEQ multiplex PCR; TCRdb keeps in-frame clones, though not all of them. The data contain some 480,000 clones, roughly 87% of them seen just once; the ten biggest clones take up 9.5% to 15%. Germline CDR1 SGHNT, CDR2 YYREEE (reference sequence). V lost 4 bases and J 4 bases, leaving 12 bases between the germline ends. This CDR3 is built from 14 residues. The record originates from a study of Ad26.COV2.S vaccination and SARS-CoV-2 variants. Study results and limitations: Possible underestimation of total T cell responses by the TCR breadth and depth analyses was noted.

Treatment indicated: some 20 received Ad26.COV2.S at low or high dose, single or two shots; 5 received placebo; per-sample allocation not given. Day 63 following the first vaccine or placebo injection was when the samples were taken. Boston hosted the donor, who was an adult aged 18-55 years. The source material was peripheral blood, sampled in a trial of Ad26.COV2.S vaccine versus placebo. The sequence derives from a person between 18 and 65 years old who received the Ad26.COV2.S COVID-19 vaccine or a placebo. The chain joins TRBV5-4 to TRBJ2-1, with D possibly being TRBD1 or TRBD2 (6 bases each). CDR3 coding DNA: TGTGCCAGCAGCCCGGGGGCGTCGTACAATGAGCAGTTCTTC. Residues: CASSPGASYNEQFF.